This T cell receptor (beta chain) stems from a study of beta chain features in type 1 diabetes. Study-wide context: In all, approximately 110 million sorted cells from all samples were analyzed.

Study-level findings and limits: Patients' naive, central memory and Treg TCRB repertoires seemed closer to one another than those of healthy donors. cDNA-based reads could over-represent cells with high TCR expression.

This clone has only a few counts. The target antigen is unknown. Reverse transcription of all isolated RNA meant that expressed TCRB transcripts were sequenced. Profiled with immunoSEQ multiplex PCR; TCRdb holds only in-frame clones, not every one. The sample consists of 900,000 or so clones, around a sixth of them appearing once. J lost 3 bases, V lost 3 bases, and 7 bases had no gene match. The germline V gene has CDR1 SNHLY and CDR2 FYNNEI. The CDR3 is 15 residues long. The specimen was naive CD4+ T cells from blood. The source of this sequence is a woman between 18 and 29 years old in good health. V is TRBV2 and J is TRBJ2-7, with TRBD1 identical over 8 bases. As DNA, the CDR3 is TGTGCCAGCAGTGACTCCAGGGGGCTAATCTACGAGCAGTACTTC. Translating gives CASSDSRGLIYEQYF. The entire variable domain, with the rest obtained from reference TRBV2 and TRBJ2-7, is as follows: EPEVTQTPSHQVTQMGQEVILRCVPISNHLYFYWYRQILGQKVEFLVSFYNNEISEKSEIFDDQFSVERPDGSNFTLKIRSTKLEDSAMYFCASSDSRGLIYEQYFGPGTRLTVT.